This T cell receptor (beta chain) came from a study of molecular identifiers for immune sequencing clone quantification. Study context: Replicate RNA came from 20,000 or 100,000 naive CD8 cells and was split five ways, and four parts were sequenced. Overall study findings and caveats: It was shown that clones above 20 RNA copies held over 98% of effector molecules, but under 1% in naive cells.

The CDR3 sequence is 13 residues long. CDR1 is SGDLS and CDR2 is YYNGEE in the germline V gene. V was cut by 10 bases and J by 6 bases, with 17 bases left in between. Previously described methods with listed TCR primers produced the bulk TCR libraries. TCRdb analysed the PCR reads with MiXCR anew, one entry per CDR3 protein. The data hold about 500,000 distinct CDR3 sequences, with 25% observed a single time. Sorting captured naive CD8 T cells as CD8+CD4-CCR7+CD45RA+. The table lists this clonotype with a few counts. No antigen is known for it. The clonotype was recovered from a human donor in good health. Some libraries in this study had Jurkat cell RNA spiked in. The sequenced sample consisted of naive CD8+ T cells from blood, with Jurkat cell RNA spiked in. The sample's subset: FACS-sorted CD8+CD4-CCR7+CD45RA+ naive T cells. V and J are TRBV9 and TRBJ2-1; unclear D gene. CDR3 sequence (DNA): TGTGCCTCAAGCCGGCCCAGGAGCAATGAGCAGTTCTTC. Protein product: CASSRPRSNEQFF.